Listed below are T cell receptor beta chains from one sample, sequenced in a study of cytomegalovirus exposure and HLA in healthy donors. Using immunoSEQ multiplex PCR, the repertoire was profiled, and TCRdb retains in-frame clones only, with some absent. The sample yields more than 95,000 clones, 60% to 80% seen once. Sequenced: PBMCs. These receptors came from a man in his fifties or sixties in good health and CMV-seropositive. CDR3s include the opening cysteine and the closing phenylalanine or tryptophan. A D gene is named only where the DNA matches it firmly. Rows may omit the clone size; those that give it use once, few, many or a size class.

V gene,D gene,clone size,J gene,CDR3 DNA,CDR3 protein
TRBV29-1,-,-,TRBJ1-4,TGCAGCGTTCCCGGTAAGGACAGCGCTAATGAAAAACTGTTTTTT,CSVPGKDSANEKLFF
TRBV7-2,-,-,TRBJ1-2,TGTGCCAGCAGGGTGATACAGGGTATCGCGAGCTACACCTTC,CASRVIQGIASYTF
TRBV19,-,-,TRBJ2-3,TGTGCCAGTAGTACCGGTTCCGTGGGAGGCCTTGCAGATACGCAGTATTTT,CASSTGSVGGLADTQYF
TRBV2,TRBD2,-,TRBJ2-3,TGTGCCAACCCTCTAGCGGGGGGACCCACAGATACGCAGTATTTT,CANPLAGGPTDTQYF
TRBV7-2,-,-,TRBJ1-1,TGTGCCACCGCCGAACAGGGCAACACTGAAGCTTTCTTT,CATAEQGNTEAFF
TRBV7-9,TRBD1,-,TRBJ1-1,TGTGCCAGCAGCTTAAGGGGGCGGAGGGCTTTCTTT,CASSLRGRRAFF
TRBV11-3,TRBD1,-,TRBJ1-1,TGTGCCAGCAGCTCAACCGGGACAGGCACTGAAGCTTTCTTT,CASSSTGTGTEAFF
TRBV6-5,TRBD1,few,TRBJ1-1,TGTGCCAGCAGCCCAGCACAGGGGGTGGATGAAGCTTTCTTT,CASSPAQGVDEAFF
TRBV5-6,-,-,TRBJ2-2,TGTGCCAGCAGCCTGACAGGATTAGACACCGGGGAGCTGTTTTTT,CASSLTGLDTGELFF
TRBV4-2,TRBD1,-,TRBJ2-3,TGTGCCAGCAGCCGAGACGCCGGGACAGACACAGATACGCAGTATTTT,CASSRDAGTDTDTQYF
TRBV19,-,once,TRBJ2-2,TGTGCCAGTACCCTCGATGAACTAGCCGGGGAGCTGTTTTTT,CASTLDELAGELFF
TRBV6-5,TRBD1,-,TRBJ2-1,TGTGCCAGCAGTGCCGGGACAGAACTCTACAATGAGCAGTTCTTC,CASSAGTELYNEQFF
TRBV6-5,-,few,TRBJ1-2,TGTGCCAGCAGTTACTTCCAGGGCGACTATGGCTACACCTTC,CASSYFQGDYGYTF
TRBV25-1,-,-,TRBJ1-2,TGTGCCAGCAGTTTTTCCTGGGGGGGGGACTATGGCTACACCTTC,CASSFSWGGDYGYTF
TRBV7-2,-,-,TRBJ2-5,TGTGCCAGCAGCGTCGGGGAAGAGACCCAGTACTTC,CASSVGEETQYF
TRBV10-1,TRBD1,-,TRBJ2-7,TGCGCCAGCCAAAGCCGGGACAGAAGCTCCGAGCAGTACTTC,CASQSRDRSSEQYF
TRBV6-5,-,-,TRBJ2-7,TGTGCCAGCAGTTACTCGGAGGGGTTGGCCTACGAGCAGTACTTC,CASSYSEGLAYEQYF
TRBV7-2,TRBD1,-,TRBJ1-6,TGTGCCAGCAGCTTGGGGACAGCCGCAATTAATTCACCCCTCCACTTT,CASSLGTAAINSPLHF
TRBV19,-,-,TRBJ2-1,TGTGCCGCAGGGGTGGGCAATGAGCAGTTCTTC,CAAGVGNEQFF
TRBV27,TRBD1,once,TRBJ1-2,TGTGCCAGCAGTCCCGGGACAGGGAACTATGGCTACACCTTC,CASSPGTGNYGYTF
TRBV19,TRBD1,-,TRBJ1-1,TGTGCCAGTAGTACTCCGGGACAGGGGTTGTCGAACACTGAAGCTTTCTTT,CASSTPGQGLSNTEAFF
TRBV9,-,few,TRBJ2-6,TGTGCCAGCAGCGCAGGGGCGGGTGGGGCCAACGTCCTGACTTTC,CASSAGAGGANVLTF
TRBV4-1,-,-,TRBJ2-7,TGCGCCAGCAGCGGTCGTCAGGGGAACCCCTACGAGCAGTACTTC,CASSGRQGNPYEQYF
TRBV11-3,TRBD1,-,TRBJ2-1,TGTGCCAGCAGCCCGCGGACAGGGTGGAATGAGCAGTTCTTC,CASSPRTGWNEQFF
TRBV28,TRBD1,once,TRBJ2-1,TGTGCCAGCCCCACCCCGGGACAGGAAACAAATGAGCAGTTCTTC,CASPTPGQETNEQFF
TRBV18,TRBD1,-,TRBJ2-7,TGTGCCAGCTCACCGCTGGAGACAGGGGTCTACGAGCAGTACTTC,CASSPLETGVYEQYF
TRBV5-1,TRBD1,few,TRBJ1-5,TGCGCCAGCAGCTTGGGGCAGGGGGGACAGCCCCAGCATTTT,CASSLGQGGQPQHF
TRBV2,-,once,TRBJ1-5,TGTGCCAGCCAGGCGCTTAGTAGCAATCAGCCCCAGCATTTT,CASQALSSNQPQHF
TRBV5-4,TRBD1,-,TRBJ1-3,TGTGCCAGCAGCCCCGGGTGGGGGACAGGGGACCGCTCTGGAAACACCATATATTTT,CASSPGWGTGDRSGNTIYF
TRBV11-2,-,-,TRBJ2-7,TGTGCCAGCAGCTTAGTGCGCGGGGCTTTAGGGCACGAGCAGTACTTC,CASSLVRGALGHEQYF
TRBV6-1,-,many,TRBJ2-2,TGTGCCAGCACCGTAGAGGGGGAGCTGTTTTTT,CASTVEGELFF
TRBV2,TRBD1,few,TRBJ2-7,TGTGCCAGCAGCCCGGGACAGGGGGTGTACGAGCAGTACTTC,CASSPGQGVYEQYF
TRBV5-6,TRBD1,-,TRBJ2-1,TGTGCCAGCAGCTCTGGACAGGGGCGGAATGAGCAGTTCTTC,CASSSGQGRNEQFF
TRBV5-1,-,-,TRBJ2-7,TGCGCCAGCAGCTTGGACAGTCGGAAAGGCGAGCAGTACTTC,CASSLDSRKGEQYF
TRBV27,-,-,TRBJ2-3,TGTGCCAGCAGCCCAGCGGCCGGGTTGGGCACAGATACGCAGTATTTT,CASSPAAGLGTDTQYF
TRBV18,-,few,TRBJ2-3,TGTGCCAGCTCACCACCCTCCCGGGAGAAGAGAGATACGCAGTATTTT,CASSPPSREKRDTQYF
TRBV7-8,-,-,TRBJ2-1,TGTGCCAGCAGCTTAGCGGGGGGAATGAGCTCCTACAATGAGCAGTTCTTC,CASSLAGGMSSYNEQFF
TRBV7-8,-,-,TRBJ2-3,TGTGCCAGCAGCTTAGGGCCTGGGCAGGGAGGTACAGATACGCAGTATTTT,CASSLGPGQGGTDTQYF
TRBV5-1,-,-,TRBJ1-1,TGCGCCAGCAGAGCCCCACAGGGGAACACTGAAGCTTTCTTT,CASRAPQGNTEAFF
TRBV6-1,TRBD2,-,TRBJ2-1,TGTGCCAGCAGTGCACGGACTAGCGAATACCTCAGTTGGCAGTTCTTC,CASSARTSEYLSWQFF
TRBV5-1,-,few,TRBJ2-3,TGCGCCAGCAGCGAGGGGGGACTACCGGGCACAGATACGCAGTATTTT,CASSEGGLPGTDTQYF
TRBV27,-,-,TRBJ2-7,TGTGCCAGCAGTTTAGGCCAGGGGCAGTACGAGCAGTACTTC,CASSLGQGQYEQYF
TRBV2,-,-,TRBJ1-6,TGTGCCAGCAGTACTGGACAGACGAGTTCACCCCTCCACTTT,CASSTGQTSSPLHF
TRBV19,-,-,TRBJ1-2,TGTGCCAGTGGTAGACAGTACTATGGCTACACCTTC,CASGRQYYGYTF
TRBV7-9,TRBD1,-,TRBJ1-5,TGTGCCAGCAGCTCGACCACAGGGGGCAATCAGCCCCAGCATTTT,CASSSTTGGNQPQHF
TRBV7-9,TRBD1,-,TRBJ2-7,TGTGCCAGCAGCGCCCGACAGGGGGCCTACGAGCAGTACTTC,CASSARQGAYEQYF
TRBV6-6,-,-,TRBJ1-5,TGTGCCAGTCGGGAGGCAGGGAGCAATCAGCCCCAGCATTTT,CASREAGSNQPQHF
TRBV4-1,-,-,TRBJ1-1,TGCGCCAGCAGCCTTCGAAGGGGGATGTGGACTGAAGCTTTCTTT,CASSLRRGMWTEAFF
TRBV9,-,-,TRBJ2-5,TGTGCCAGCAGCGTAGGACAGATAAGGGAGACCCAGTACTTC,CASSVGQIRETQYF
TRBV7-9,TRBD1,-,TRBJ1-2,TGTGCCAGCAGCCAAGGCCCAGGGGGAGGCTACACCTTC,CASSQGPGGGYTF
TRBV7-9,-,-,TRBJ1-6,TGTGCCAGCAGCCAGAGTCCGGGATCACCCCTCCACTTT,CASSQSPGSPLHF